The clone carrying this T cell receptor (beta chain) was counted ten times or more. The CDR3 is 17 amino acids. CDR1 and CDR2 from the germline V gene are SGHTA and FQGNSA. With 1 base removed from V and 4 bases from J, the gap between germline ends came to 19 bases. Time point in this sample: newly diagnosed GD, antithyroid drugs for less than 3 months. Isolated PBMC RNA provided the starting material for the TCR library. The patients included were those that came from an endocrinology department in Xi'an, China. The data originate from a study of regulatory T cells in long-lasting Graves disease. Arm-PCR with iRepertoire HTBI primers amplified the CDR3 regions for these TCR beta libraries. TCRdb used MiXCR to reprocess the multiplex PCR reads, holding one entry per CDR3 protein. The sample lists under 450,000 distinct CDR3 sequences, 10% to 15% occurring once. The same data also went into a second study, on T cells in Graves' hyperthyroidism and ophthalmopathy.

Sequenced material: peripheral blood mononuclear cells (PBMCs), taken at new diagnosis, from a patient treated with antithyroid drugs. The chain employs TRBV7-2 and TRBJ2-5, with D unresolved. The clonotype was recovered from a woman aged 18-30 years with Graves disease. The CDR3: CASSLVGITLRRETQYF. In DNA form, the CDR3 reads TGTGCCAGCAGCTTAGTTGGAATAACCCTGAGGAGAGAGACCCAGTACTTC. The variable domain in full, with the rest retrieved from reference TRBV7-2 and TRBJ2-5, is GAGVSQSPSNKVTEKGKDVELRCDPISGHTALYWYRQSLGQGLEFLIYFQGNSAPDKSGLPSDRFSAERTGGSVSTLTIQRTQQEDSAVYLCASSLVGITLRRETQYFGPGTRLLVL.